The source of this T cell receptor (beta chain) is a study of blood T cells in healthy people across ages. Findings of the study overall: A greater number of naive CD4+ cells and higher diversity distinguished long-lived donors from aged donors.

A second PCR, run for about 7 to 12 cycles, used a sample-barcoded 5' primer plus a J-beta primer mix. Per sample, CDR3-containing paired-end reads numbered at least 2.5 million. TCRdb reanalysed the 5' RACE reads using MiXCR and keeps one entry per CDR3 protein. The sample holds hundreds of thousands of distinct CDR3 sequences, roughly 32% seen once. CDR1 and CDR2 (germline): MNHEY, SVGEGT. This CDR3 is 14 amino acids long. Trimming cost V 7 bases and J 5 bases; bases outside gene matches: 8. On this clonotype itself: Its antigen is still unknown.

The sequence came from a woman older than 75 in good health. The sample comprised blood. This chain links TRBV6-2 or TRBV6-3 with TRBJ1-5, with 7 bases lining up with TRBD1. The CDR3 loop is CASKGQKGHQPQHF. Written as DNA, the CDR3 is TGTGCCAGCAAGGGACAGAAAGGTCATCAGCCCCAGCATTTT.